The present T cell receptor beta chain was sequenced within a study of CD8+ T cells in alopecia areata. Indicated treatment: oral pan-JAK inhibitor, 5-10 mg twice daily. Specimens obtained from alopecia areata patients comprised lesional scalp punch biopsies and peripheral blood. cDNA prepared by RNA extraction and subsequent reverse transcription served as the template for sequencing. Libraries were prepared by immunoSEQ multiplex PCR; TCRdb keeps only in-frame clonotypes and omits some of them. The sample yields about 200,000 clones, around two fifths seen once. The CDR3 is made up of 13 amino acids. The germline gives CDR1 GTSNPN, CDR2 SVGIG (reference sequence). V lost 2 bases and J lost 3, with 10 bases in between.

This TCR derives from a human donor with alopecia areata. Sample: CD4+ T cells sorted from blood, taken between weeks 30 and 35, from a patient treated with tofacitinib. This sequence joins TRBV30 and TRBJ1-1; possible D gene TRBD1, 6 bases. CDR3 loop: CAWSSTGYTEAFF. The DNA for the CDR3 is TGTGCCTGGAGTTCTACAGGGTACACTGAAGCTTTCTTT.